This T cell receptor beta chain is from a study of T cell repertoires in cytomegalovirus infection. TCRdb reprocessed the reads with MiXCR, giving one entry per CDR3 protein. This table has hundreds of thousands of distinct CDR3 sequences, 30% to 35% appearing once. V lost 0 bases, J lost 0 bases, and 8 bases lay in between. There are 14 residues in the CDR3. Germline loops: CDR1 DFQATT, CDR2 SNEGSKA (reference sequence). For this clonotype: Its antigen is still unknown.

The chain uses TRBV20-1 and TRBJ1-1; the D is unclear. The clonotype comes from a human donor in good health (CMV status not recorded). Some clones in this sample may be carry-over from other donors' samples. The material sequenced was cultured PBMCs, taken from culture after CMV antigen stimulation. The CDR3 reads CSAREGLMNTEAFF. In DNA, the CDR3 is TGCAGTGCTAGAGAAGGCCTGATGAACACTGAAGCTTTCTTT.